The clone carrying this TCR beta chain was detected ten times or more. Its target is unknown. The data are from a study of T cells in Graves' hyperthyroidism and ophthalmopathy. Researchers took RNA transcripts and amplified the TCR beta CDR3 regions from them. First-round RT-PCR targeting the TCR CDR3 was performed with the HTBI primer set. TCRdb recomputed calls from the multiplex PCR reads with MiXCR, one row per CDR3 protein. The sample shows some 600,000 distinct CDR3 sequences, approximately 14% of them seen only once. Regarding the study as a whole: Within blood appeared most thyroid clonotypes that had expanded above 0.001. A model using 13 V-J features told ophthalmopathy apart from stable hyperthyroidism.

Germline CDR1 DFQATT, CDR2 SNEGSKA (reference sequence). The CDR3 extends over 13 amino acids. V shed 3 bases, J shed 0 bases, and the junction held 2 bases outside the gene matches. Among the patients, aged 18 to 65, hyperthyroidism was newly diagnosed and had lasted under 2 months. Sampled blood dates from first hyperthyroidism diagnosis, and it precedes any ophthalmopathy symptoms. Material: blood. This TCR was recovered from a woman aged 30 to 39 with Graves' hyperthyroidism that later progressed to Graves' ophthalmopathy. The rearrangement uses TRBV20-1 and TRBJ2-7, with 7 bases lining up with TRBD2. Here the CDR3 DNA reads TGCAGTGCTAGTAAGCGGGACTCCTACGAGCAGTACTTC. It encodes CSASKRDSYEQYF.